These T cell receptor beta chains were read from a single sample in a study of radiation and T cells in renal cell carcinoma. Only in-frame clones appear in the TCRdb table, and some are missing; sequencing was by immunoSEQ multiplex PCR. Here the sample spans about 13,000 clones, about 33% being singletons. Sequenced here: tumor tissue, sampled from a patient whose treatment included radiotherapy and nephrectomy. The receptors stem from a man between 60 and 70 years old with renal cell carcinoma. The CDR3 runs from the conserved cysteine through the conserved F or W. The D gene is left open where the match is weak. Some rows mark clone size as missing; the rest say once, few, many or name a class of expanded clone.

V gene: TRBV7-2; J gene: TRBJ2-7; clone size: .; D gene: TRBD1; CDR3 protein: CASSSPGTGTYEQYF; CDR3 DNA: TGTGCCAGCAGCTCACCCGGGACAGGGACCTACGAGCAGTACTTC
V gene: TRBV6-5; J gene: TRBJ2-3; clone size: .; D gene: .; CDR3 protein: CASSYKRADTDTQYF; CDR3 DNA: TGTGCCAGCAGTTACAAGCGGGCTGACACAGATACGCAGTATTTT
V gene: TRBV7-3; J gene: TRBJ2-1; clone size: few; D gene: .; CDR3 protein: CASSPSGGANEQFF; CDR3 DNA: TGTGCCAGCAGCCCCTCAGGGGGGGCCAATGAGCAGTTCTTC
V gene: TRBV6-5; J gene: TRBJ2-7; clone size: many; D gene: .; CDR3 protein: CASSPTGAGDREQYF; CDR3 DNA: TGTGCCAGCAGCCCTACCGGGGCAGGGGACCGCGAGCAGTACTTC
V gene: TRBV4-3; J gene: TRBJ2-7; clone size: many; D gene: TRBD1; CDR3 protein: CASSQDLLTGGRSYEQYF; CDR3 DNA: TGCGCCAGCAGCCAAGATTTGTTGACAGGGGGCAGGTCCTACGAGCAGTACTTC
V gene: TRBV15; J gene: TRBJ2-3; clone size: many; D gene: .; CDR3 protein: CATSRVGGRVDTQYF; CDR3 DNA: TGTGCCACCAGCAGAGTGGGGGGGCGCGTCGATACGCAGTATTTT
V gene: TRBV30; J gene: TRBJ2-7; clone size: few; D gene: .; CDR3 protein: CAWSVSSYEQYF; CDR3 DNA: TGTGCCTGGAGTGTGAGCAGCTACGAGCAGTACTTC
V gene: TRBV7-2; J gene: TRBJ1-2; clone size: .; D gene: .; CDR3 protein: CASSLAIGEGITGYTF; CDR3 DNA: TGTGCCAGCAGCTTAGCAATAGGCGAGGGGATTACTGGCTACACCTTC
V gene: TRBV30; J gene: TRBJ1-4; clone size: .; D gene: TRBD1; CDR3 protein: CAWSEVAGGEKLFF; CDR3 DNA: TGTGCCTGGAGCGAGGTAGCAGGGGGTGAAAAACTGTTTTTT
V gene: TRBV25-1; J gene: TRBJ2-1; clone size: few; D gene: .; CDR3 protein: CASSEVGVGQFF; CDR3 DNA: TGTGCCAGCAGTGAAGTGGGAGTCGGCCAGTTCTTC
V gene: TRBV19; J gene: TRBJ2-7; clone size: .; D gene: .; CDR3 protein: CASSVGQGYEQYF; CDR3 DNA: TGTGCCAGTAGTGTTGGGCAGGGGTACGAGCAGTACTTC
V gene: TRBV6-5; J gene: TRBJ1-5; clone size: medium-sized; D gene: .; CDR3 protein: CASSSMEAGNQPQHF; CDR3 DNA: TGTGCCAGCAGTTCGATGGAGGCCGGCAATCAGCCCCAGCATTTT
V gene: TRBV2; J gene: TRBJ1-1; clone size: .; D gene: .; CDR3 protein: CASSEFGQITEAFF; CDR3 DNA: TGTGCCAGCAGTGAATTTGGCCAGATCACTGAAGCTTTCTTT
V gene: TRBV6-5; J gene: TRBJ2-1; clone size: .; D gene: .; CDR3 protein: CASRLGHNNEQFF; CDR3 DNA: TGTGCCAGCAGACTTGGACACAACAATGAGCAGTTCTTC
V gene: TRBV30; J gene: TRBJ2-1; clone size: few; D gene: .; CDR3 protein: CAWRVAKSSYNEQFF; CDR3 DNA: TGTGCCTGGAGAGTGGCGAAAAGCTCCTACAATGAGCAGTTCTTC
V gene: TRBV5-1; J gene: TRBJ2-3; clone size: .; D gene: TRBD2; CDR3 protein: CASSLVPLTSADTDTQYF; CDR3 DNA: TGCGCCAGCAGCTTGGTCCCCCTAACTAGCGCCGACACAGATACGCAGTATTTT
V gene: TRBV15; J gene: TRBJ1-5; clone size: .; D gene: .; CDR3 protein: CATSRALHGQPQHF; CDR3 DNA: TGTGCCACCAGCAGAGCTCTACACGGGCAGCCCCAGCATTTT
V gene: TRBV2; J gene: TRBJ1-2; clone size: few; D gene: .; CDR3 protein: CASSEALYGYTF; CDR3 DNA: TGTGCCAGCAGTGAAGCGCTGTATGGCTACACCTTC
V gene: TRBV9; J gene: TRBJ2-1; clone size: medium-sized; D gene: TRBD1; CDR3 protein: CASSPRTGQIYNEQFF; CDR3 DNA: TGTGCCAGCAGCCCCCGGACAGGACAAATTTACAATGAGCAGTTCTTC
V gene: TRBV30; J gene: TRBJ2-4; clone size: .; D gene: .; CDR3 protein: CPLGAYCLAKNIQYF; CDR3 DNA: TGCCCCCTGGGGGCTTATTGTCTAGCCAAAAACATTCAGTACTTC
V gene: TRBV2; J gene: TRBJ1-5; clone size: few; D gene: .; CDR3 protein: CASSVTGSNQPQHF; CDR3 DNA: TGTGCCAGCAGTGTCACAGGTAGCAATCAGCCCCAGCATTTT
V gene: TRBV19; J gene: TRBJ2-4; clone size: few; D gene: .; CDR3 protein: CASRWLSIQYF; CDR3 DNA: TGTGCCAGTAGATGGTTGTCTATTCAGTACTTC
V gene: TRBV29-1; J gene: TRBJ1-2; clone size: .; D gene: TRBD1; CDR3 protein: CSVEGQQGFGNYGYTF; CDR3 DNA: TGCAGCGTTGAAGGCCAACAGGGGTTCGGGAACTATGGCTACACCTTC
V gene: TRBV29-1; J gene: TRBJ1-1; clone size: medium-sized; D gene: .; CDR3 protein: CSVERDVNTEAFF; CDR3 DNA: TGCAGCGTTGAGAGGGACGTGAACACTGAAGCTTTCTTT
V gene: TRBV11-3; J gene: TRBJ1-4; clone size: many; D gene: .; CDR3 protein: CASSLQQGNEKLFF; CDR3 DNA: TGTGCCAGCAGCCTCCAACAGGGAAATGAAAAACTGTTTTTT
V gene: TRBV5-1; J gene: TRBJ1-6; clone size: few; D gene: TRBD1; CDR3 protein: CASSPGGGSPLHF; CDR3 DNA: TGCGCCAGCAGCCCAGGGGGTGGGTCACCCCTCCACTTT
V gene: TRBV5-1; J gene: TRBJ1-2; clone size: few; D gene: .; CDR3 protein: CASSLEAGGYTF; CDR3 DNA: TGCGCCAGCAGCTTGGAAGCGGGCGGCTACACCTTC
V gene: TRBV5-4; J gene: TRBJ1-1; clone size: medium-sized; D gene: .; CDR3 protein: CASSGGEDKNTEAFF; CDR3 DNA: TGTGCCAGCAGCGGAGGAGAAGACAAGAACACTGAAGCTTTCTTT
V gene: TRBV5-1; J gene: TRBJ2-5; clone size: .; D gene: .; CDR3 protein: CASSLDETQYF; CDR3 DNA: TGCGCCAGCAGCTTGGATGAGACCCAGTACTTC
V gene: TRBV7-2; J gene: TRBJ2-5; clone size: few; D gene: TRBD1; CDR3 protein: CASSLGAGGEETQYF; CDR3 DNA: TGTGCCAGCAGCTTAGGGGCAGGGGGTGAGGAGACCCAGTACTTC
V gene: TRBV7-9; J gene: TRBJ2-6; clone size: .; D gene: .; CDR3 protein: CASSLVGSGANVLTF; CDR3 DNA: TGTGCCAGCAGCTTAGTGGGGTCCGGGGCCAACGTCCTGACTTTC
V gene: TRBV2; J gene: TRBJ2-7; clone size: .; D gene: .; CDR3 protein: CASSTPGDRMDEQYF; CDR3 DNA: TGTGCCAGCAGTACTCCAGGGGATCGCATGGACGAGCAGTACTTC
V gene: TRBV13; J gene: TRBJ1-2; clone size: once; D gene: .; CDR3 protein: CASSLGPGEGYTF; CDR3 DNA: TGTGCCAGCAGCTTAGGCCCGGGGGAGGGCTACACCTTC
V gene: TRBV18; J gene: TRBJ2-5; clone size: .; D gene: .; CDR3 protein: CASSPLYGGDKQETQYF; CDR3 DNA: TGTGCCAGCTCACCTTTATATGGCGGGGACAAACAAGAGACCCAGTACTTC
V gene: TRBV14; J gene: TRBJ2-3; clone size: .; D gene: TRBD2; CDR3 protein: CASSLRRGLASSTDTQYF; CDR3 DNA: TGTGCCAGCAGCCTCCGCAGGGGACTAGCGTCTAGCACAGATACGCAGTATTTT
V gene: TRBV25-1; J gene: TRBJ1-2; clone size: once; D gene: TRBD1; CDR3 protein: CASRTSGTANYGYTF; CDR3 DNA: TGTGCCAGCAGGACTTCCGGGACAGCTAACTATGGCTACACCTTC
V gene: TRBV2; J gene: TRBJ1-2; clone size: .; D gene: .; CDR3 protein: CASSEAEGTF; CDR3 DNA: TGTGCCAGCAGTGAAGCTGAGGGGACCTTC
V gene: TRBV6-5; J gene: TRBJ2-1; clone size: .; D gene: .; CDR3 protein: CASSYDRNNEQFF; CDR3 DNA: TGTGCCAGCAGTTACGACAGAAACAATGAGCAGTTCTTC
V gene: TRBV7-2; J gene: TRBJ1-5; clone size: few; D gene: .; CDR3 protein: CASSSDSSSNQPQHF; CDR3 DNA: TGTGCCAGCAGCTCTGACAGTTCTAGCAATCAGCCCCAGCATTTT
V gene: TRBV5-8; J gene: TRBJ1-2; clone size: .; D gene: TRBD1; CDR3 protein: CASSPGQGAGYGYTF; CDR3 DNA: TGTGCCAGCAGCCCGGGACAGGGGGCTGGCTATGGCTACACCTTC
V gene: TRBV9; J gene: TRBJ2-3; clone size: .; D gene: .; CDR3 protein: CASSAHRDSHTDTQYF; CDR3 DNA: TGTGCCAGCAGCGCCCACCGGGACTCGCACACAGATACGCAGTATTTT
V gene: TRBV5-7; J gene: TRBJ2-3; clone size: .; D gene: .; CDR3 protein: CASSLGGFGDAADTQYF; CDR3 DNA: TGTGCCAGCAGTCTGGGTGGTTTTGGGGACGCTGCAGATACGCAGTATTTT
V gene: TRBV30; J gene: TRBJ1-4; clone size: .; D gene: .; CDR3 protein: CAWSVQEEKLFF; CDR3 DNA: TGTGCCTGGAGTGTACAGGAAGAAAAACTGTTTTTT